This paragraph covers one T cell receptor beta chain sequence. This clonotype was counted many times. What this receptor recognizes is not known. No much larger clonotype is one base removed from it; base qualities were not supplied. The donors were under 40 Caucasian individuals from Russia, aged 6 to 90 years, who were systemically healthy. Ten milliliters of peripheral blood were drawn from each donor into EDTA-treated Vacutainer tubes. Ficoll-Paque density-gradient centrifugation was used to isolate PBMCs, with at least 6.5 million per sample. Total RNA was extracted from PBMCs with Trizol reagent, with at least 5 micrograms obtained per sample. The percentages of naive CD45RAhigh/CD27high T cells were determined by flow cytometry on a PBMC aliquot from every donor. The record originates from a study of blood T cells in healthy people across ages (dated by TCRdb to about 2015). Broadly, across the study: In model experiments, template switching captured roughly one uniquely barcoded TCR beta cDNA molecule for every two T cells. Age-related changes in TCR beta repertoire diversity were measured in the study by deep sequencing normalized with unique cDNA molecular identifiers. Four age groups were formed from the donors: young (average approximately 15 years), middle-aged (approximately 41), aged (about 62) and long-lived (less than 85). Donors of different ages were randomly distributed across sequencing lanes to avoid experimental bias. Two additional independent replicas of 1 million unique cDNA reads from the same blood draw were analyzed for two donors (one aged 18 to 29 and one aged 80 or older). Results and caveats for the whole study, not just this receptor: The CMV infection status of donors was not known, potentially confounding age-related changes in expanded clonotypes. As age increased, observed TCR beta diversity per million T cells dropped in a roughly linear way, and a significant reduction was already evident by age roughly 36. Conclusive comparison of naive and antigen-experienced compartments was prevented by the profiling of bulk unsorted PBMCs. Observed TCR beta diversity correlated strongly with the percentage of naive T cells measured by flow cytometry. Compared with the aged group, more naive CD4+ T cells, fewer expanded clones and increased TCR diversity were shown by the long-lived group, suggesting age selection. Estimates of total diversity based on one million sequenced T cells were considered lower bounds and underestimates.

The germline V gene supplies CDR1 MNHEY and CDR2 SVGAGI. The CDR3 starts with the cysteine, ends with the phenylalanine, and has 15 residues. Solely the CDR3 DNA is kept, with 45 bases framed from the first base. The junction shows trimming of 5 bases on V and 3 bases on J, and the gene matches do not reach 7 bases of it. The receptor library was made with 5' RACE. Sequenced on an Illumina HiSeq 2500. The second PCR ran for about 6 to 12 cycles and used a J-beta primer mix along with a sample-barcoded 5' primer. A template-switch 5' adaptor carrying 12 random nucleotides introduced a unique molecular identifier onto each TCR beta cDNA molecule. At least 2.5 million CDR3-containing paired-end reads were obtained from each sample. The Mint cDNA synthesis kit, primed by a TRBC-specific oligonucleotide, was used to synthesize first-strand cDNA from all RNA. All cDNA was treated with uracil-DNA glycosylase and then went through a first 18-cycle PCR with the universal primers M1SS and BC2_uni_R. In the paper's pipeline: For normalization, 1 million high-quality reads, each with a distinct molecular identifier, were randomly selected from each sample. Instead of being binned into consensus sequences, reads with shared molecular identifiers were discarded. MiTCR, run with a Q25 quality threshold and the strictest error-elimination algorithm, handled CDR3 identification, clonotype clustering and error correction. A nonparametric unseen species model with Euler transformation was used to estimate a lower bound on total TCR beta diversity. TCRdb redid the processing of the public reads, applying fastp at Q25 and MiXCR, and retained in-frame beta chains. Records with the same CDR3 protein are collapsed into one entry carrying the most frequent genes and DNA. The V and J calls were not made by the authors but by TCRdb's processing. This sample is represented by 870,000 or so distinct CDR3 sequences; under 35% of them were singletons. 17% of the sample belongs to the ten largest clones.

The receptor was derived from a woman aged 80 or over in good health. The source material was blood. The chain is encoded by TRBV6-5 joined to TRBJ1-5, and 7 bases in between align with TRBD1. The DNA is as follows: TGTGCCAGCAGTCGCACAGGGGCCGCCAATCAGCCCCAGCATTTT. This yields the protein CASSRTGAANQPQHF.